This TCR beta chain originates from a study of human T cells and chemical hapten exposure. Time point meaning: pre-sensitization, week 0. The treatment denotes: therapeutic diphenylcyclopropenone sensitization with weekly scalp DPC. The CDR3 length is 15 residues. The germline V gene has CDR1 SQVTM and CDR2 ANQGSEA. J gave up 4 bases and V 7 bases, and 10 bases lay outside the gene matches. This clonotype was seen many times. TCRdb reprocessed the RACE reads with MiXCR, giving one entry per CDR3 protein. The sample includes 300,000 to 450,000 distinct CDR3 sequences, 5.1% of them seen just once. This sample comprised whole blood, obtained in connection with sensitization to the hapten diphenylcyclopropenone (DPC). The receptor comes from a woman aged 50 to 65 with alopecia areata. Some clones in this sample may be carry-over from other donors' samples. The chain combines TRBV29-1 with TRBJ2-2; 9 bases match TRBD1. The CDR3 protein is CSAPLQGAGTGELFF. The CDR3 coding sequence is TGCAGCGCCCCATTACAGGGGGCAGGCACCGGGGAGCTGTTTTTT.